These 8 T cell receptor beta chains were all obtained from the same sample, sequenced in a study of T cell changes during pregnancy in multiple sclerosis. Libraries were prepared by immunoSEQ multiplex PCR; TCRdb keeps only in-frame clonotypes and omits some of them. The table has roughly 52,000 clones, over 80% seen once. Sequencing used CD4+ T cells from peripheral blood mononuclear cells, obtained in the first trimester of pregnancy. The origin of the receptors is a female donor with multiple sclerosis, enrolled in a pregnancy study.

The V and J genes are TRBV9 and TRBJ2-7; possibly TRBD2 for D (6 bases). This CDR3 is built from 14 residues. Trimming removed 1 base from V and 0 bases from J, with 8 bases in between. Germline assignment: CDR1 SGDLS and CDR2 YYNGEE. Written as DNA, the CDR3 is TGTGCCAGCAGCGTAACCGGGAGCTCCTACGAGCAGTACTTC. This translates into CASSVTGSSYEQYF.

The chain is built from TRBV10-3 and TRBJ2-3; 8 bases align to TRBD2. V lost 9 bases, J lost 2 bases, and 10 bases stayed unmatched. The V gene's germline CDR1 is ENHRY and CDR2 SYGVKD. This CDR3 has 15 amino acids. CDR3 sequence: CAIQEKRGITDTQYF. In DNA form, the CDR3 reads TGTGCCATTCAGGAAAAGCGGGGGATCACAGATACGCAGTATTTT.

This rearrangement joins TRBV19 to TRBJ1-4; TRBD1 is a possible D gene (5 bases). V lost 5 bases, J lost 4 bases, and 11 bases lay in between. This CDR3 spans 14 amino acids. Germline CDR1 reads LNHDA; CDR2 reads SQIVND (reference sequence). The CDR3 sequence: CASSSSGVNEKLFF. The DNA for the CDR3 is TGTGCCAGTAGTTCCTCGGGGGTTAATGAAAAACTGTTTTTT.

The rearrangement uses TRBV2 and TRBJ2-7, with D possibly TRBD1 on 6 matching bases. The CDR3 runs to 16 residues. Deletions cut 7 bases from V and 3 bases from J, with 22 bases between. The germline V gene has CDR1 SNHLY and CDR2 FYNNEI. CDR3: CASKKGQTTYFYEQYF. CDR3 sequence (DNA): TGTGCCAGCAAGAAAGGACAGACTACGTACTTCTACGAGCAGTACTTC.

J is TRBJ2-7 and V is TRBV21-1; TRBD1, the table's D call, was not compared with the DNA. TRBV21-1 is assigned pseudogene status. The CDR3 length is 15 residues. The CDR3 here is CASSGSYRGPYEQYF. The CDR3 DNA is TGTGCCAGCAGCGGCAGTTACAGGGGCCCCTACGAGCAGTACTTC.

V and J are TRBV10-3 and TRBJ2-2; D is perhaps TRBD1 (6 bases). Germline CDR1 is ENHRY and CDR2 is SYGVKD. The V and J ends lost 0 bases and 1 base respectively, with 9 bases between them. This CDR3 is 16 amino acids long. The CDR3 protein is CAISESTGQNTGELFF. CDR3 in DNA: TGTGCCATCAGTGAGTCCACGGGACAGAACACCGGGGAGCTGTTTTTT.

The sample holds a few counts of this clone. The genes are TRBV6-1 and TRBJ2-7; TRBD1 matches at 7 bases. Germline-derived CDR1 and CDR2 are MNHNS and SASEGT. This CDR3 is 13 amino acids long. After removal of 11 bases from V and 0 bases from J, the junction contained 7 bases not matched to a gene. CDR3 sequence (DNA): TGTGCCGGCAAGACAGGGCCCTCCTACGAGCAGTACTTC. Amino acids: CAGKTGPSYEQYF.

The chain employs TRBV6-5 and TRBJ1-2, with 9 bases lining up with TRBD1. The CDR3 is made up of 13 amino acids. The germline CDR1 and CDR2 sequences are MNHEY and SVGAGI. The J segment lost 9 bases and the V segment lost 4 bases, leaving 6 bases of the junction unmatched. CDR3 loop: CASSSGTGTRYTF. In DNA form, the CDR3 reads TGTGCCAGCAGTTCCGGGACAGGGACACGCTACACCTTC.